This is a list of T cell receptor beta chains from one sample in a study of blood T cell repertoires in COVID-19. TCRdb's table, derived via immunoSEQ multiplex PCR, lists solely in-frame clones and lacks some. The data contain approximately 110,000 clones, over 70% of them singletons. The sequenced material came from peripheral blood. The receptors were gathered from a woman aged 45-59 years with acute or convalescent COVID-19. Both conserved end residues are part of each CDR3. A D gene is named only where the DNA matches it firmly. Clone size, where shown, is once, few, many, or a class for clones that have expanded.

V,size,D,J,CDR3,DNA
TRBV18,few,.,TRBJ1-2,CASSLSEFPNYGYTF,TGTGCCAGCTCACTGTCCGAGTTTCCTAACTATGGCTACACCTTC
TRBV4-2,.,.,TRBJ1-1,CASSQLLTELMNTEAFF,TGTGCCAGCAGCCAGCTCTTGACAGAGTTGATGAACACTGAAGCTTTCTTT
TRBV16,.,.,TRBJ1-5,CASSPNPGLSTSNQPQHF,TGTGCCAGCAGCCCCAATCCAGGACTATCAACTAGCAATCAGCCCCAGCATTTT
TRBV28,.,.,TRBJ2-7,CASSSTQKAGITYEQYF,TGTGCCAGCAGTTCCACCCAGAAGGCAGGGATCACCTACGAGCAGTACTTC
TRBV4-1,.,.,TRBJ1-3,CASSQGVRVAGNTIYF,TGCGCCAGCAGCCAAGGGGTTCGGGTCGCTGGAAACACCATATATTTT
TRBV6-6,.,.,TRBJ1-1,CASRSGGSSVYTEAFF,TGTGCCAGCCGATCGGGGGGCAGTTCTGTCTACACTGAAGCTTTCTTT
TRBV5-5,.,TRBD2,TRBJ2-1,CASSYLAGASYNEQFF,TGTGCCAGCAGTTATTTAGCGGGCGCTTCCTACAATGAGCAGTTCTTC
TRBV2,once,.,TRBJ1-1,CASRLDRGNTEAFF,TGTGCCAGCAGGCTCGACCGGGGGAACACTGAAGCTTTCTTT
TRBV9,.,.,TRBJ1-1,CASSLGLTFAEAFF,TGTGCCAGCAGCCTGGGACTAACGTTCGCTGAAGCTTTCTTT
TRBV30,.,TRBD1,TRBJ1-5,CAWSPRGQGTQPQHF,TGTGCCTGGAGTCCTAGGGGACAGGGTACTCAGCCCCAGCATTTT
TRBV7-9,.,TRBD2,TRBJ2-5,CASSPRTSGGTQYF,TGTGCCAGCAGCCCCAGGACTAGCGGGGGGACCCAGTACTTC
TRBV9,.,.,TRBJ1-1,CASSPPSNTEAFF,TGTGCCAGCAGCCCCCCCTCCAACACTGAAGCTTTCTTT